A selection of T cell receptor beta chains follows, all from one sample in a study of response to subunit inactivated influenza vaccine. One entry per CDR3 protein, called by TCRdb with MiXCR from the RT-PCR reads. The data contain some 550,000 distinct CDR3 sequences, roughly 25% of them singletons. The sample was also linked to a second study, of T cells expressing NK-cell markers.

Sample: CD4+ T cells sorted from PBMCs, taken about 12 days after vaccination. These receptors came from a man between 50 and 59 years old who received an inactivated influenza vaccine. The CDR3 runs from the conserved cysteine through the conserved F or W. A D gene is named only where the DNA matches it firmly. Clone sizes are given selectively: once, few, many, or a class where the clone is expanded.

len: 16
abundance: .
d_gene: TRBD2
j_gene: TRBJ2-2
v_gene: TRBV6-5
CDR3nt: TGTGCCAGCAGTTCGGGACTAGCGGGAGAGACCGGGGAGCTGTTTTTT
CDR3aa: CASSSGLAGETGELFF

len: 15
abundance: .
d_gene: .
j_gene: TRBJ2-7
v_gene: TRBV14
CDR3nt: TGTGCCAGCAGCCCTCAGACAGGAAAGGGAGGCGAGCAGTACTTC
CDR3aa: CASSPQTGKGGEQYF

len: 14
abundance: few
d_gene: .
j_gene: TRBJ2-7
v_gene: TRBV12-3/TRBV12-4
CDR3nt: TGTGCCAGCAGTCCACGGACCGTGGGGAACGAGCAGTACTTC
CDR3aa: CASSPRTVGNEQYF

len: 14
abundance: .
d_gene: .
j_gene: TRBJ2-5
v_gene: TRBV5-1
CDR3nt: TGCGCCAGCAGCCCCAACCAGGGCATGGAGACCCAGTACTTC
CDR3aa: CASSPNQGMETQYF

len: 15
abundance: many
d_gene: .
j_gene: TRBJ2-1
v_gene: TRBV20-1
CDR3nt: TGCAGTGCTACACTTCGACTACCTGAGGAGGATGAGCAGTTCTTC
CDR3aa: CSATLRLPEEDEQFF

len: 16
abundance: .
d_gene: TRBD1
j_gene: TRBJ2-7
v_gene: TRBV5-1
CDR3nt: TGCGCCAGCAGCTTGGCCCCGGGACAGGGATTCTACGAGCAGTACTTC
CDR3aa: CASSLAPGQGFYEQYF

len: 12
abundance: few
d_gene: .
j_gene: TRBJ2-3
v_gene: TRBV6-2/TRBV6-3
CDR3nt: TGTGCCAGCAGCTCTATAGCAGATACGCAGTATTTT
CDR3aa: CASSSIADTQYF

len: 15
abundance: .
d_gene: .
j_gene: TRBJ2-6
v_gene: TRBV4-3
CDR3nt: TGCGCCAGCAGCCGAACAGGGACTGGGGCCAACGTCCTGACTTTC
CDR3aa: CASSRTGTGANVLTF

len: 15
abundance: few
d_gene: TRBD1
j_gene: TRBJ1-5
v_gene: TRBV19
CDR3nt: TGTGCCAGTTCTACCGGGACAGTCTTTAATCAGCCCCAGCATTTT
CDR3aa: CASSTGTVFNQPQHF

len: 14
abundance: .
d_gene: TRBD2
j_gene: TRBJ2-1
v_gene: TRBV29-1
CDR3nt: TGCAGCGGACGGGGGGGTAGCTCCTACAATGAGCAGTTCTTC
CDR3aa: CSGRGGSSYNEQFF

len: 14
abundance: many
d_gene: .
j_gene: TRBJ1-1
v_gene: TRBV4-1
CDR3nt: TGCGCCAGCAGCCAAGATAATCGGGGCACTGAAGCTTTCTTT
CDR3aa: CASSQDNRGTEAFF

len: 13
abundance: .
d_gene: TRBD2
j_gene: TRBJ2-5
v_gene: TRBV12-3/TRBV12-4
CDR3nt: TGTGCCAGCAGTTACGGGCGGGGGACGACCCAGTACTTC
CDR3aa: CASSYGRGTTQYF

len: 16
abundance: few
d_gene: TRBD2
j_gene: TRBJ2-7
v_gene: TRBV6-5
CDR3nt: TGTGCCAGCAGTTACTCGATGGGACTAGCTGGATACGAGCAGTACTTC
CDR3aa: CASSYSMGLAGYEQYF